This T cell receptor beta chain was recovered during a study of blood T cell repertoires in COVID-19. Overall study context: The cDNA or gDNA used as material had been derived from T cells, B-cell-depleted T cells, or PBMCs.

This CDR3 contains 17 residues. After removal of 1 base from V and 6 bases from J, the junction contained 13 bases not matched to a gene. The V gene's germline CDR1 is LNHNV and CDR2 YYDKDF (reference sequence). Participant ages covered about 18 to 100 years across some 25 US areas. Authors' data handling: Amplification of reference gene primers provided the estimated nucleated cell counts. Clones were read by immunoSEQ multiplex PCR, and TCRdb kept only the in-frame ones, dropping some. From that table come the V and J calls and clone size; the DNA was used to work out D and trimming. This table holds about 250,000 clones, 80% to 85% found once.

The origin of this receptor is a man aged 35 to 55 who had been exposed to COVID-19. The rearrangement links TRBV15 to TRBJ2-5; 8 bases are shared with TRBD1. The source material was PBMCs or T cells enriched from blood (not recorded which). The CDR3 is CATSRGAGQGLIKTQYF. As DNA, the CDR3 is TGTGCCACCAGCAGAGGAGCAGGACAGGGTTTAATAAAGACCCAGTACTTC.